What follows are 3 T cell receptor beta chains derived from one specimen sequenced in a study of blood T cell repertoires in COVID-19. TCRdb's table, derived via immunoSEQ multiplex PCR, lists solely in-frame clones and lacks some. Here the sample spans approximately 160,000 clones, about 85% being singletons. Sequenced: peripheral blood. The receptor set was obtained from a man between 60 and 75 years old who had recovered from COVID-19.

The rearrangement joins TRBV11-3 to TRBJ2-3, with 13 bases aligning to TRBD2. With 5 bases clipped from V and 1 base from J, the junction kept 3 bases outside the gene matches. The CDR3 runs to 16 residues. Germline V gene data show CDR1 as SGHNT and CDR2 as YENEEA. The CDR3 loop reads CASSLGLAGGTDTQYF. DNA for the CDR3: TGTGCCAGCAGCCTAGGACTAGCGGGGGGCACAGATACGCAGTATTTT.

The chain joins TRBV6-5 to TRBJ2-7; the D gene is possibly TRBD2 (5 bases). The CDR3 runs 14 residues. The germline CDR1 and CDR2 sequences are MNHEY and SVGAGI. V was trimmed by 8 bases and J by 4 bases, leaving 18 bases between them. CDR3 coding DNA: TGTGCCAGCCGCACGGGCACCCGAGGGTACGAGCAGTACTTC. Translated: CASRTGTRGYEQYF.

The chain joins TRBV9 to TRBJ1-3; 7 positions agree with TRBD1. Trimming took 0 bases from V and 3 from J; bases not matched to a gene: 3. The CDR3 runs 15 residues. The germline CDR1 and CDR2 sequences are SGDLS and YYNGEE. In DNA form, the CDR3 reads TGTGCCAGCAGCGTAGCCCAGGGGGGTGGAAACACCATATATTTT. Protein product: CASSVAQGGGNTIYF.